The rows below give T cell receptor beta chains drawn from one sample of a study of blood T cell repertoires in COVID-19. Libraries were prepared by immunoSEQ multiplex PCR; TCRdb keeps only in-frame clonotypes and omits some of them. Of about 330,000 clones listed, around four fifths were seen once; the top ten hold about 1.2%. The sample consisted of peripheral blood. Receptors were obtained from a woman aged 50 to 60 with acute or convalescent COVID-19. Both conserved end residues are part of each CDR3. The D gene is left open where the match is weak. Clone size is not always given. Where it is, it says once, few, many or a class for expanded clones.

J,V,size,D,DNA,CDR3
TRBJ2-5,TRBV6-2/TRBV6-3,NA,TRBD2,TGTGCCAGCAGTTCTCGAGAGCGGGAGTTGAGGGAGACCCAGTACTTC,CASSSRERELRETQYF
TRBJ1-1,TRBV18,NA,NA,TGTGCCAGTCAAGGTGACGGACGGCGGGGGACTGAAGCTTTCTTT,CASQGDGRRGTEAFF
TRBJ1-1,TRBV11-2,NA,NA,TGTGCCAGCAGCTTAAGGTTCGGGGAGAGCTTAACTGAAGCTTTCTTT,CASSLRFGESLTEAFF
TRBJ2-2,TRBV2,NA,TRBD1,TGTGCCAGCAGTGCGAGGACAGGGCTCACCGGGGAGCTGTTTTTT,CASSARTGLTGELFF
TRBJ2-3,TRBV10-3,NA,NA,TGTGCCATCAGTGATGTTGGCGGCACTAGCACAGATACGCAGTATTTT,CAISDVGGTSTDTQYF
TRBJ1-1,TRBV15,NA,NA,TGTGCCACCAGCAGAGAGGGACAAAGAAACACTGAAGCTTTCTTT,CATSREGQRNTEAFF
TRBJ1-1,TRBV5-1,NA,TRBD1,TGCGCCAGCAGCTTGGCCCACAGGGGCGCCACTGAAGCTTTCTTT,CASSLAHRGATEAFF
TRBJ2-5,TRBV7-2,NA,TRBD1,TGTGCCAGCAGCTTAGGAGGGACAGGGGAAGAGACCCAGTACTTC,CASSLGGTGEETQYF
TRBJ2-7,TRBV7-3,many,NA,TGTGCCAGCAGCCCTCGACTAGATCGACTTGCCGAGCAGTACTTC,CASSPRLDRLAEQYF
TRBJ2-7,TRBV19,NA,NA,TGTGCCAGCCGGGGGGCAGGAATCTACGAGCAGTACTTC,CASRGAGIYEQYF
TRBJ2-2,TRBV4-3,once,NA,TGCGCCAGCAGCCAAGATTGGTTAACTGGGGAGCTGTTTTTT,CASSQDWLTGELFF
TRBJ2-5,TRBV2,NA,TRBD2,TGTGCCAGCAGTGAAGAGGCGGGAGGGGGAGAGACCCAGTACTTC,CASSEEAGGGETQYF
TRBJ2-6,TRBV18,NA,NA,TGTGCCAGCTCACGGGGTCAGGGTTCCTCTGGGGCCAACGTCCTGACTTTC,CASSRGQGSSGANVLTF
TRBJ1-1,TRBV5-5,NA,TRBD1,TGTGCCAGCAGCCTCTCCGCCGGGACAGACCTCATCGAAGCTTTCTTT,CASSLSAGTDLIEAFF
TRBJ1-2,TRBV24-1,NA,NA,TGTGCCACCAGTGCCCCCGGGGGGGGAGGCGACTATGGCTACACCTTC,CATSAPGGGGDYGYTF
TRBJ1-3,TRBV7-2,NA,TRBD1,TGTGCCAGCAGCTTAGACAGGGGGTCTGGAAACACCATATATTTT,CASSLDRGSGNTIYF
TRBJ1-1,TRBV28,NA,NA,TGTGCCAGCAGTGGTCCTAGAGGGTCCATGAACACTGAAGCTTTCTTT,CASSGPRGSMNTEAFF
TRBJ2-5,TRBV5-4,NA,NA,TGTGCCAGCAGCTTAGGCGGGACCTCCCCGGGGGAGACCCAGTACTTC,CASSLGGTSPGETQYF
TRBJ2-2,TRBV5-6,NA,TRBD1,TGTGCCAGCAGCTTGCTGGACAGGGAAACCGGGGAGCTGTTTTTT,CASSLLDRETGELFF
TRBJ2-2,TRBV2,NA,TRBD2,TGTGCCAGCAGCCCTCTAGGACTAGCTCGGGAGCTGTTTTTT,CASSPLGLARELFF
TRBJ1-1,TRBV20-1,NA,TRBD1,TGCAGTGCGCAACAGGGGGCGGGTGCTTTCTTT,CSAQQGAGAFF
TRBJ2-3,TRBV21-1,NA,NA,TGTGCCAGCAGCAAAGCGGGCCGGGACAGCGGGGGGTGGGGAGATACGCAGTATTTT,CASSKAGRDSGGWGDTQYF
TRBJ2-1,TRBV4-2,NA,TRBD2,TGTGCCAGCAGCGGCCTAGCGGGGGGGCAAAATGAGCAGTTCTTC,CASSGLAGGQNEQFF
TRBJ2-1,TRBV19,NA,NA,TGTGCCAGCCATGGATGGGGAGTGGAAAATGAGCAGTTCTTC,CASHGWGVENEQFF
TRBJ2-3,TRBV6-2/TRBV6-3,NA,NA,TGTGCCAGCAGTAAAGGACAGTACACTAGCACAGATACGCAGTATTTT,CASSKGQYTSTDTQYF
TRBJ1-1,TRBV6-5,NA,TRBD1,TGTGCCAGCAGTAACACAGGGGGCATCACTGAAGCTTTCTTT,CASSNTGGITEAFF
TRBJ2-1,TRBV15,NA,NA,TGTGCCACCAGCTCCAGAGGGGAGGAAGTTGGACCTCTCTTC,CATSSRGEEVGPLF
TRBJ1-2,TRBV3-1/TRBV3-2,NA,NA,TGTGCCAGCAGCCAAGCGAGGGTTGGCTACACCTTC,CASSQARVGYTF
TRBJ1-3,TRBV19,NA,NA,TGTGCCAGTAGTATCCGACAGTCTGGAAACACCATATATTTT,CASSIRQSGNTIYF
TRBJ1-2,TRBV5-8,NA,NA,TGTGCCAGCAGCTTGGGAAGGGGAGGGATGTCTTATGGCTACACCTTC,CASSLGRGGMSYGYTF
TRBJ2-2,TRBV5-1,few,NA,TGCGCCACCGGGCGGGGTCCGAACACCGGGGAGCTGTTTTTT,CATGRGPNTGELFF
TRBJ2-1,TRBV2,NA,NA,TGTGCCAGCAGTGAATTCCTTGAGCAGTTCTTC,CASSEFLEQFF
TRBJ1-2,TRBV7-8,NA,NA,TGTGCCAGCAGCCCCCAACTGGCACAGAACGGCTACACCTTC,CASSPQLAQNGYTF
TRBJ1-1,TRBV7-9,NA,TRBD1,TGTGCCAGCAGCTCGACGGACAGGGGAAGTCGCACTGAAGCTTTCTTT,CASSSTDRGSRTEAFF
TRBJ1-1,TRBV6-5,NA,NA,TGTGCCAGCTCTAAGAGGGACACTGAAGCTTTCTTT,CASSKRDTEAFF
TRBJ2-1,TRBV19,NA,TRBD2,TGTGCCAGTAGTATAGATATAACTGGGACTAGCGGGAAGCCTGAGCAGTTCTTC,CASSIDITGTSGKPEQFF
TRBJ2-3,TRBV12-3/TRBV12-4,NA,NA,TGTGCCAGCAGCCCGACCCGGGTAGATACGCAGTATTTT,CASSPTRVDTQYF
TRBJ1-2,TRBV19,NA,NA,TGTGCCAGTAGTATGGGGGCAGGGGCCCCCTATGGCTACACCTTC,CASSMGAGAPYGYTF
TRBJ1-1,TRBV3-1/TRBV3-2,NA,TRBD1,TGTGCCAGCAGCCACACTCTCGGACAGGGTCAAGCTGAAGCTTTCTTT,CASSHTLGQGQAEAFF
TRBJ2-7,TRBV3-1/TRBV3-2,NA,NA,TGTGCCAGCAGCCAAGGGCCAGTTACCTACGAGCAGTACTTC,CASSQGPVTYEQYF
TRBJ1-1,TRBV27,NA,TRBD1,TGTGCCAGCAGTTTAGGGACAGGGCCCACTGAAGCTTTCTTT,CASSLGTGPTEAFF
TRBJ1-4,TRBV10-3,NA,NA,TGTGCCATCAGTGAGTCGACTGGTGAAAAACTGTTTTTT,CAISESTGEKLFF
TRBJ2-3,TRBV18,NA,NA,TGTGCCAGCTCACCACAAAGACAGGCTGCCCTTCACACAGATACGCAGTATTTT,CASSPQRQAALHTDTQYF
TRBJ1-2,TRBV30,NA,TRBD1,TGTGCCTGGAGAACGGCAGGGGGCTATGGCTACACCTTC,CAWRTAGGYGYTF
TRBJ1-1,TRBV6-5,NA,NA,TGTGCCACCAAAGACAGGAACACTGAAGCTTTCTTT,CATKDRNTEAFF
TRBJ1-2,TRBV30,once,NA,TGTGCCTGGATTATGGGGGGGTATGGCTACACCTTC,CAWIMGGYGYTF
TRBJ2-3,TRBV14,NA,NA,TGTGCCAGCAGCCACCCACCGGGAGTGCCAGATACGCAGTATTTT,CASSHPPGVPDTQYF
TRBJ2-2,TRBV29-1,NA,NA,TGCAGCGTTGTCTCCCGGACAGCGCGCACCGGGGAGCTGTTTTTT,CSVVSRTARTGELFF
TRBJ2-1,TRBV11-2,NA,TRBD1,TGTGCCAGCAGCTCGCTCGGCCGGGACAGCACCAATGAGCAGTTCTTC,CASSSLGRDSTNEQFF
TRBJ1-6,TRBV7-9,NA,NA,TGTGCCAGCAGCTTATCGGGCCAGGGGAATTCACCCCTCCACTTT,CASSLSGQGNSPLHF
TRBJ2-3,TRBV24-1,once,NA,TGTGCCACCAGTGAACACAGGGCGACAGATACGCAGTATTTT,CATSEHRATDTQYF
TRBJ2-5,TRBV29-1,many,TRBD2,TGCAGCGCCTCGGGGGGCCAAGAGACCCAGTACTTC,CSASGGQETQYF
TRBJ2-1,TRBV27,NA,TRBD2,TGTGCCAGCAGTTTCCGGGCTAGCGGGGGGTTGAATGAGCAGTTCTTC,CASSFRASGGLNEQFF
TRBJ2-7,TRBV18,NA,TRBD1,TGTGCCAGCTCACCGAGTGGGACAGCCTCCTACGAGCAGTACTTC,CASSPSGTASYEQYF
TRBJ2-5,TRBV7-8,few,NA,TGTGCCAGCAGCCCCGGATACATTCTCACTAGAGGCGAGACCCAGTACTTC,CASSPGYILTRGETQYF
TRBJ1-1,TRBV3-1/TRBV3-2,NA,TRBD1,TGTGCCAGCACCTGGAGGGGGCTCGCTGAAGCTTTCTTT,CASTWRGLAEAFF